This T cell receptor (beta chain) derives from a study of blood T cells in healthy people across ages. This clonotype was seen a few times. In terms of origin and age, donors were healthy Caucasian individuals from Russia aged about 6 to 90. The use of a sample-barcoded 5' primer and a J-beta primer mix characterized a second PCR of roughly 6 to 11 cycles. Using its own MiXCR run on the 5' RACE reads, TCRdb lists one record per CDR3 protein. The sample includes 1.5 million to 2 million distinct CDR3 sequences, over 25% of them seen just once. Germline V CDR1 and CDR2: SGHTA, FQGNSA. V was cut by 5 bases and J by 3 bases, with 16 bases left in between. This CDR3 region has 15 residues.

The source material was blood. The sequence was collected from a young woman in good health. This chain connects TRBV7-2 to TRBJ1-1, with D hard to call. The CDR3 here is CASSPSRRRDTEAFF. CDR3 nucleotides: TGTGCCAGCAGCCCAAGCCGACGACGGGACACTGAAGCTTTCTTT.